This T cell receptor beta chain comes out of a study of radiotherapy plus CTLA-4 blockade in lung cancer. The overall study: Patients showed objective responses in 18% of cases, and disease control was achieved by under 40%.

Turning to this clone: Its cognate antigen is unknown.

This table comes from immunoSEQ multiplex PCR, and its TCRdb copy is limited to in-frame clones, with some not included. The sample includes about 45,000 clones, roughly 60% of them seen just once. Trimming took 5 bases from V and 7 from J; bases not matched to a gene: 15. The CDR3 length is 17 residues. Germline CDR1 and CDR2: SQVTM and ANQGSEA. Whole-study results and caveats: In blood, tumor-derived TCR clones expanded after radiotherapy plus ipilimumab. It was early blood T cell clone dynamics, with interferon-beta, that reportedly best predicted response.

Sequenced material: peripheral blood, taken from a patient treated with radiotherapy plus ipilimumab. The chain has TRBV29-1 and TRBJ2-1; 12 bases align to TRBD2. The source is a human donor with non-small cell lung cancer who had a partial response to radiotherapy plus ipilimumab. CDR3 protein: CSVNPTKTSGSSNEQFF. CDR3 coding DNA: TGCAGCGTTAACCCAACAAAGACTAGCGGGAGTTCTAATGAGCAGTTCTTC.